This T cell receptor beta chain was observed in a study of regulatory and conventional T cells in RAG deficiency. The study, taken as a whole, reports: Shorter CDR3s in all patient subsets; >75% Treg-Tconv overlap in Omenn. Treg unique TCR beta sequences were about 110-fold fewer in Omenn syndrome and CID/AS patients than controls. Sorted Omenn CD25-high CD127-low cells may not be bona fide Tregs.

TCRdb's copy holds only in-frame clones and misses some; the assay was immunoSEQ multiplex PCR. Found here are fewer than 35,000 clones, about 91% of them singletons; the top ten hold roughly 15%. In regard to this clone: Its antigen is still unknown.

Germline V gives CDR1 SEHNR, CDR2 FQNEAQ (reference sequence). Between the trimmed V and J ends, which lost 1 base and 0 bases, there was a span of 10 bases. This CDR3 comprises 17 residues. The same data also contributed to another study, on regulatory T cells. Turning to that study: Amplification used 52 TRBV primers and 13 TRBJ primers.

Sample: CD8+ T cells sorted from blood. This sequence originates from a human donor in good health. The V call is TRBV7-9, the J call TRBJ1-6; D ambiguous. The CDR3 region has the DNA TGTGCCAGCAGCTTAGATCCGGGGAGCTCCTATAATTCACCCCTCCACTTT. Protein product: CASSLDPGSSYNSPLHF.